This is a list of T cell receptor beta chains from one sample in a study of T cell responses to AZD1222 COVID-19 vaccine. The assay was immunoSEQ multiplex PCR, and TCRdb's table has in-frame clones only and misses some. The table has over 120,000 clones, roughly 90% seen once. This specimen consisted of peripheral blood, obtained 28 days after the second AZD1222 dose. These receptors originate from an adult who received the AZD1222 COVID-19 vaccine. CDR3s include the opening cysteine and the closing phenylalanine or tryptophan. A D gene is named only where the DNA matches it firmly. Size is stated for part of the rows, as once, few or many counts, or as a class when the clone is expanded.

. | TRBJ2-2 | . | TRBV4-2 | TGTGCCAGCAGCTCCAAATCGGGTGCACCCGGGGAGCTGTTTTTT | CASSSKSGAPGELFF
. | TRBJ1-5 | . | TRBV19 | TGTGCCAGTCGCGAGGTCCACAATCAGCCCCAGCATTTT | CASREVHNQPQHF
. | TRBJ2-2 | . | TRBV25-1 | TGTGCCAGCGGACGGACTGGCACCGGGGAGCTGTTTTTT | CASGRTGTGELFF
TRBD1 | TRBJ2-7 | once | TRBV6-2/TRBV6-3 | TGTGCCAGCAGTTGGACAGGGGAGTCCGACGAGCAGTACTTC | CASSWTGESDEQYF
. | TRBJ1-1 | . | TRBV14 | TGTGCCAGCACCGGACAATTCAACACTGAAGCTTTCTTT | CASTGQFNTEAFF
. | TRBJ1-2 | few | TRBV30 | TGTGCCTGGAGAGGGCGAAGGACCAACTATGGCTACACCTTC | CAWRGRRTNYGYTF
. | TRBJ2-1 | . | TRBV28 | TGTGCCAGCAGGGATTACAGTTCAAGAAGATACAATGAGCAGTTCTTC | CASRDYSSRRYNEQFF
. | TRBJ2-5 | . | TRBV5-1 | TGCGCCAGCAGCTTGGACCGAGCCCCGGGCGAGACCCAGTACTTC | CASSLDRAPGETQYF
. | TRBJ1-3 | once | TRBV28 | TGTGCCAGCAGTTTGGGTCCGGGACGGCCGGCGGGCGGAAACACCATATATTTT | CASSLGPGRPAGGNTIYF
TRBD1 | TRBJ1-1 | . | TRBV11-2 | TGTGCCAGCAGCTTTTGGTTGCGACAGGGCTTCTTGGGCACTGAAGCTTTCTTT | CASSFWLRQGFLGTEAFF
TRBD1 | TRBJ1-5 | . | TRBV6-2/TRBV6-3 | TGTGCCAGCAGTTCCCTTCGAATAAGGACAGGGCCTGTGAGCAATCAGCCCCAGCATTTT | CASSSLRIRTGPVSNQPQHF
TRBD2 | TRBJ2-1 | . | TRBV5-1 | TGCGCCAGCAGCTCTAGCGGGAGGGTCTACAATGAGCAGTTCTTC | CASSSSGRVYNEQFF
. | TRBJ2-4 | . | TRBV6-5 | TGTGCCAGCAGCCTAGCCAAAAACATTCAGTACTTC | CASSLAKNIQYF
. | TRBJ2-1 | . | TRBV5-1 | TGCGCCAGCAGTAAGACAGGTCACAATGAGCAGTTCTTC | CASSKTGHNEQFF
TRBD2 | TRBJ2-1 | once | TRBV5-4 | TGTGCCAGCAGCTTGACTAGCGGGGGCGACAATGAGCAGTTCTTC | CASSLTSGGDNEQFF
TRBD1 | TRBJ1-5 | . | TRBV27 | TGTGCCAGCAGGGTGACAGGGTCCCAGCCCCAGCATTTT | CASRVTGSQPQHF
. | TRBJ1-1 | . | TRBV28 | TGTGCCAGCAGGGTAGACACTGAAGCTTTCTTT | CASRVDTEAFF
. | TRBJ2-5 | . | TRBV5-1 | TGCGCCAGCAGCTCCATGGGGAACATACAAGAGACCCAGTACTTC | CASSSMGNIQETQYF
. | TRBJ1-4 | . | TRBV14 | TGTGCCAGCAGTGGAGTTCACAATGAAAAACTGTTTTTT | CASSGVHNEKLFF
TRBD1 | TRBJ1-1 | . | TRBV4-3 | TGCGCCAGCAGCCAAGATGCAGGGGGGTTCTCTGAAGCTTTCTTT | CASSQDAGGFSEAFF
. | TRBJ2-7 | many | TRBV11-3 | TGTGCCAGCAGCTTGGTCCGGGGAGGACCCTACGAGCAGTACTTC | CASSLVRGGPYEQYF
. | TRBJ1-1 | once | TRBV6-5 | TGTGCCAGCGCCTTCCGGGACACGAACACTGAAGCTTTCTTT | CASAFRDTNTEAFF
. | TRBJ2-1 | . | TRBV19 | TGTGCCAGTAGTATAGGGCTCTTCAATGAGCAGTTCTTC | CASSIGLFNEQFF
. | TRBJ2-3 | once | TRBV6-5 | TGTGCCAGCAGTTACGTGCGGACAGATACGCAGTATTTT | CASSYVRTDTQYF
. | TRBJ2-1 | . | TRBV4-3 | TGCGCCAGCAGCCAAGGGATCGAGGCGGTGCTGTTCTTC | CASSQGIEAVLFF
. | TRBJ2-1 | . | TRBV10-1 | TGCGCCAGCAGTGCTTCTTTCTCCGGTCTCTACAATGAGCAGTTCTTC | CASSASFSGLYNEQFF
. | TRBJ2-5 | . | TRBV5-6 | TGTGCCAGCAGTCGCCAAACGGAGACCCAGTACTTC | CASSRQTETQYF
TRBD1 | TRBJ1-5 | . | TRBV4-3 | TGCGCCAGCAGCCCGGGACAGGGACCGGGGACTTATAGCAATCAGCCCCAGCATTTT | CASSPGQGPGTYSNQPQHF
TRBD2 | TRBJ2-7 | . | TRBV7-9 | TGTGCCAGCAGCCAACCTAGCGGGAGTTTGGACTTC | CASSQPSGSLDF
. | TRBJ2-1 | . | TRBV4-3 | TGCGCCAGCAGCCAAGATAGAACCCCTAATGAGCAGTTCTTC | CASSQDRTPNEQFF
. | TRBJ1-5 | . | TRBV6-5 | TGTGCCAGCAATTTCGGGTTGACTCAGCCCCAGCATTTT | CASNFGLTQPQHF
. | TRBJ1-4 | . | TRBV28 | TGTGCCAGCAGTGCTGGACGGGCTTTAAATGAAAAACTGTTTTTT | CASSAGRALNEKLFF
. | TRBJ2-7 | . | TRBV12-3/TRBV12-4 | TGTGCCAGCAGTTTAATTGTCTACGAGCAGTACTTC | CASSLIVYEQYF
. | TRBJ2-2 | . | TRBV27 | TGTGCCAGCAGCCTGAGTGGGGGTCTTGGGACCGGGGAGCTGTTTTTT | CASSLSGGLGTGELFF
. | TRBJ1-2 | once | TRBV7-2 | TGTGCCAGCAGCGGGCCGGTCTATGGCTACACCTTC | CASSGPVYGYTF
TRBD1 | TRBJ1-5 | once | TRBV6-6 | TGTGCCAGCAGTCGCATTTGGGACAGGGATAGAAATCAGCCCCAGCATTTT | CASSRIWDRDRNQPQHF
. | TRBJ2-5 | few | TRBV7-2 | TGTGCCAGCAGCCCCCAGGAGAGGTACCTAAGCAGGGAGACCCAGTACTTC | CASSPQERYLSRETQYF